This T cell receptor (beta chain) was recorded in a study of Ad26.COV2.S vaccination and SARS-CoV-2 variants. Germline-derived CDR1 and CDR2 are SGHTA and FQGNSA. The CDR3 contains 14 residues. Germline trimming cut 1 base from V and 7 bases from J; bases unmatched to any gene: 6. As to treatment: 19 received Ad26.COV2.S at low or high dose, single or two shots; about 5 received placebo; per-sample allocation not given. Sampling occurred on day 63 after the first vaccine or placebo injection. Donor was an adult aged 18-55 years in Boston. The assay was immunoSEQ multiplex PCR, and TCRdb's table has in-frame clones only and misses some. The sample carries approximately 420,000 clones, around nine tenths recorded once.

The chain uses TRBV7-2 and TRBJ1-2; 7 bases are a match to TRBD1. The clonotype comes from a person aged 18-65 years who received the Ad26.COV2.S COVID-19 vaccine or a placebo. The source was peripheral blood, collected in a trial of Ad26.COV2.S vaccine versus placebo. Here the CDR3 DNA reads TGTGCCAGCAGCTTAGTAGAGGGGGCGCGTGGCTACACCTTC. Its translation is CASSLVEGARGYTF. Looking up the rest from reference TRBV7-2 and TRBJ1-2 gives the full variable domain: GAGVSQSPSNKVTEKGKDVELRCDPISGHTALYWYRQSLGQGLEFLIYFQGNSAPDKSGLPSDRFSAERTGGSVSTLTIQRTQQEDSAVYLCASSLVEGARGYTFGSGTRLTVV.